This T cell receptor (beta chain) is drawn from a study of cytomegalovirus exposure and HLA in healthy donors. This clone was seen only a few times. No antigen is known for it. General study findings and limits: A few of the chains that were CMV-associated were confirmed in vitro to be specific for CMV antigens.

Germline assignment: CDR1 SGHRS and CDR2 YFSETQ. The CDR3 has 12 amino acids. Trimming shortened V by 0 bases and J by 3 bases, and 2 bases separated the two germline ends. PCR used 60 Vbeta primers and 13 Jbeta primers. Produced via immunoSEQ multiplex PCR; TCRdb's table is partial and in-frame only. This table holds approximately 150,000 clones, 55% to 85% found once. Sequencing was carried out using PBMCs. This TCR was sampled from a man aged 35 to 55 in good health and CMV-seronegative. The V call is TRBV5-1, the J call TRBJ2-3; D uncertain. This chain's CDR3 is CASSLATDTQYF. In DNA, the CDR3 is TGCGCCAGCAGCTTGGCAACAGATACGCAGTATTTT. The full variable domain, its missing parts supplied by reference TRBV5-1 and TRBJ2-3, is KAGVTQTPRYLIKTRGQQVTLSCSPISGHRSVSWYQQTPGQGLQFLFEYFSETQRNKGNFPGRFSGRQFSNSRSEMNVSTLELGDSALYLCASSLATDTQYFGPGTRLTVL.